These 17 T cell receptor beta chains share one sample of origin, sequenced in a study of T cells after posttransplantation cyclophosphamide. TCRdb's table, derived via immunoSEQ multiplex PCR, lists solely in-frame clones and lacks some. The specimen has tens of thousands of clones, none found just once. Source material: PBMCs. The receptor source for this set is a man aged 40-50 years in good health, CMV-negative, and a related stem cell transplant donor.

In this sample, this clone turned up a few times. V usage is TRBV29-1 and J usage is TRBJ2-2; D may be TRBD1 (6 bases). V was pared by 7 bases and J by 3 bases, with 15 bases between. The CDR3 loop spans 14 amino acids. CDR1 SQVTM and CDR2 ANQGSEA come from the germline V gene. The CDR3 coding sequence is TGCAGCGACCCAGGGGTAAGGGACACCGGGGAGCTGTTTTTT. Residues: CSDPGVRDTGELFF.

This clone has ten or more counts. The CDR3 DNA reads TGTGCCAGCAGCTACCGGGGGGAAGCTTTCTTT. Translated: CASSYRGEAFF. The rearrangement joins TRBV7-9 to TRBJ1-1; maybe TRBD1 (5 bases). The length of the CDR3 is 11 residues. The V and J ends lost 4 bases and 8 bases respectively, with 8 bases between them. CDR1 SEHNR and CDR2 FQNEAQ come from the germline V gene (reference sequence).

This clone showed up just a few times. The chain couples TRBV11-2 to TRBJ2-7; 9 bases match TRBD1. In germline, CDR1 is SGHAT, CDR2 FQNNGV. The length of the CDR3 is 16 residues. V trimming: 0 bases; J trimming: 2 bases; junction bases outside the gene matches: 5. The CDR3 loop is CASSLESTGGPYEQYF. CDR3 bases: TGTGCCAGCAGCTTAGAGTCGACAGGGGGGCCCTACGAGCAGTACTTC.

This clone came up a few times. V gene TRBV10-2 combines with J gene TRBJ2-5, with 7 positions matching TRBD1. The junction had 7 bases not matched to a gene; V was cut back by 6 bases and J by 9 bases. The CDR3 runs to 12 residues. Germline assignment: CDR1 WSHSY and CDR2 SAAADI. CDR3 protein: CASSLDRAPQYF. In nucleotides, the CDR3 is TGCGCCAGCAGCTTAGACAGGGCCCCCCAGTACTTC.

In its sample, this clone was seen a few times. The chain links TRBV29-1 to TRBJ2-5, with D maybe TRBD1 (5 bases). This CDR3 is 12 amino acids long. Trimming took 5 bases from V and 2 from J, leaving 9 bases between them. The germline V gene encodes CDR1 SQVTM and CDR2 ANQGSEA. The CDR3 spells CSVRTQQETQYF. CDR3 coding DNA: TGCAGCGTTCGGACACAACAAGAGACCCAGTACTTC.

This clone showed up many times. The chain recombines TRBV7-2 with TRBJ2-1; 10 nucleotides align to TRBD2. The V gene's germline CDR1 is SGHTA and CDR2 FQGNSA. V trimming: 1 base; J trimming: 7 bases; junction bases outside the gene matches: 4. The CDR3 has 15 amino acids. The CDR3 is CASSLVAGGGNEQFF. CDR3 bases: TGTGCCAGCAGCTTAGTAGCGGGGGGCGGTAATGAGCAGTTCTTC.

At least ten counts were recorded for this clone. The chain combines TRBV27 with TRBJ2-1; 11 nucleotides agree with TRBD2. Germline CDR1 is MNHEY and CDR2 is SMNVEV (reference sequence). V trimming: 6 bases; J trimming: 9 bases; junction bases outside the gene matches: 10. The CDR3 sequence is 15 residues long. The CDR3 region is CASRPGLAGGGEQFF. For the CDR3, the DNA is TGTGCCAGCAGGCCGGGGCTAGCGGGAGGTGGTGAGCAGTTCTTC.

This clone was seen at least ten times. The CDR3 region has the DNA TGTGCCAGTAGTGTACAGGGTGGCCTGAGGGAGACCCAGTACTTC. This codes for CASSVQGGLRETQYF. The chain combines TRBV19 with TRBJ2-5; tentatively, D is TRBD1 (6 bases). The ends were cut back, 5 bases at V and 5 bases at J, with 18 bases in the middle. The CDR3 contains 15 residues. CDR1 is LNHDA and CDR2 is SQIVND in the germline V gene (reference sequence).

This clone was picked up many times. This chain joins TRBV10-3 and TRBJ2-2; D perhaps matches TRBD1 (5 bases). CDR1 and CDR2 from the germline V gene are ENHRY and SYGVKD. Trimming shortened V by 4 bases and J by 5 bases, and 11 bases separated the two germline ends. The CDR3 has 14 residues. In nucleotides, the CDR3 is TGTGCCATCAGTGGGCAGGGTAATACCGGGGAGCTGTTTTTT. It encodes CAISGQGNTGELFF.

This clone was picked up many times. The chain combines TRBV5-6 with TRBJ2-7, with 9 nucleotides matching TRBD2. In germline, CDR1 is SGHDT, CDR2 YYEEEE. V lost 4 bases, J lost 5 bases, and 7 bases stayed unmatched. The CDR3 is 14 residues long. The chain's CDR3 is CASSMGAGGNEQYF. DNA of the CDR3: TGTGCCAGCAGCATGGGGGCGGGAGGGAACGAGCAGTACTTC.

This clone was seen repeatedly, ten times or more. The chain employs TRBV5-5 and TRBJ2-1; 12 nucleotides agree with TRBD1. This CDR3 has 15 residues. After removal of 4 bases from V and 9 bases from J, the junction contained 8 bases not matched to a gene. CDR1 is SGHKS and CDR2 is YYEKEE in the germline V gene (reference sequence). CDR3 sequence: CASSGPGQGAREQFF. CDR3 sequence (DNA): TGTGCCAGCAGCGGACCGGGACAGGGGGCGCGTGAGCAGTTCTTC.

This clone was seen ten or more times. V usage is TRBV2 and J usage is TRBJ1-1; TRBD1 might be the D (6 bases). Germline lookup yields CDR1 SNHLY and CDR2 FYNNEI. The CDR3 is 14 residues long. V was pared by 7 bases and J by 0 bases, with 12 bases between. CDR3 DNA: TGTGCCAGCATGGACAGAATGGTGAACACTGAAGCTTTCTTT. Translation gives CASMDRMVNTEAFF.

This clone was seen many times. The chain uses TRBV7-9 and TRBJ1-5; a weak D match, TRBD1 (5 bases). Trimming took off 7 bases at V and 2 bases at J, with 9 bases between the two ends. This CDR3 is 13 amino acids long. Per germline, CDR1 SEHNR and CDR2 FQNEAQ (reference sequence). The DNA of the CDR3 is TGTGCCAGCACCGAACAGGGCAATCAGCCCCAGCATTTT. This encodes CASTEQGNQPQHF.

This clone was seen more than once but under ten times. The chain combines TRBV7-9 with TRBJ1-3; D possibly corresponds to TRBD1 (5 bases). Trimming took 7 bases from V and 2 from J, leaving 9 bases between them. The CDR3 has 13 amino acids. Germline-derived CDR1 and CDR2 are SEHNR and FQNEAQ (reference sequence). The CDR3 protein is CASMSGAGNTIYF. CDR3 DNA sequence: TGTGCCAGCATGTCGGGGGCTGGAAACACCATATATTTT.

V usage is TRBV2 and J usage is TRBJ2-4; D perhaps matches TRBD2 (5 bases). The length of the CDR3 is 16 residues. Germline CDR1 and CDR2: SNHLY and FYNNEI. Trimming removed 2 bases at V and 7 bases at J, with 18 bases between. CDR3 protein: CASSETWGDYNNIQYF. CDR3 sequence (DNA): TGTGCCAGCAGTGAAACTTGGGGAGATTATAATAACATTCAGTACTTC.

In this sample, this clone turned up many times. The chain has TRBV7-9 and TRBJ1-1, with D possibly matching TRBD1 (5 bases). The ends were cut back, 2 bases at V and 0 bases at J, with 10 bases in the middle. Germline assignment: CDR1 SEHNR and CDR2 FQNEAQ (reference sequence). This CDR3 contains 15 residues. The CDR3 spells CASSLFRALNTEAFF. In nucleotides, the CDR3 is TGTGCCAGCAGCTTATTCAGGGCTTTGAACACTGAAGCTTTCTTT.

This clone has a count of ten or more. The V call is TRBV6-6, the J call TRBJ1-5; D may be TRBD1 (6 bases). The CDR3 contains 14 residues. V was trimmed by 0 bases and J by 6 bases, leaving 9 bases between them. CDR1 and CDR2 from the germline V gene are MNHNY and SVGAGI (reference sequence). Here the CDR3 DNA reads TGTGCCAGCAGTTACTCTGGGGGCACTCAGCCCCAGCATTTT. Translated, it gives CASSYSGGTQPQHF.